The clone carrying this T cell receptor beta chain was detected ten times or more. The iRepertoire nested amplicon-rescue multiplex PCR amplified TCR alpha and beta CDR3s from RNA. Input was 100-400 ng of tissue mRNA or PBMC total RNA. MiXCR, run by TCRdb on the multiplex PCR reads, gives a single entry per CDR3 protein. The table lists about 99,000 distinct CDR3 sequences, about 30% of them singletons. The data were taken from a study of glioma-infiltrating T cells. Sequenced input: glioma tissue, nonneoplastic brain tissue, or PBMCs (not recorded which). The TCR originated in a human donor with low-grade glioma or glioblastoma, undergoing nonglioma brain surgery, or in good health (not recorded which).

CDR3 nucleotides: TGCGCCAGCAGCCCGGGGACTAGCGAGGCCCAGTACTTC. It is translated as CASSPGTSEAQYF. This chain uses TRBV4-3 with TRBJ2-5, with 10 positions matching TRBD2. This CDR3 spans 13 amino acids. Germline lookup yields CDR1 LGHNA and CDR2 YSLEER. V shed 4 bases and J 9 bases; nucleotides not matched to a gene: 5.